These 8 T cell receptor beta chains were sequenced from one sample in a study of tumor-infiltrating lymphocytes in oesophageal squamous cell carcinoma. TCRdb redid the calling of the PCR reads with MiXCR, one entry per CDR3 protein. The data show 9,000 to 13,000 distinct CDR3 sequences, about 60% seen once. Input material: esophageal tumor tissue. Source of these receptors: a male donor with esophageal squamous cell carcinoma.

Remarks on this clonotype: Possible read error: a much larger clone is one base away. The V gene is TRBV7-9, the J gene TRBJ2-5, with a tentative D call TRBD2 (6 bases). CDR3 length: 15 residues. V lost 4 bases to trimming and J lost 11 bases, with 23 bases between them. CDR1 is SEHNR and CDR2 is FQNEAQ in the germline V gene (reference sequence). The CDR3 DNA reads TGTGCCAGCAGCTCCGGGAGCGGTGGATACAATGAGCAGTACTTC. Translation gives CASSSGSGGYNEQYF.

This clonotype is deemed medium-sized. This may be a read error: a much more frequent sequence differs by one nucleotide. V and J are TRBV12-3 or TRBV12-4 and TRBJ2-1, with unresolved D. This CDR3 is built from 14 residues. Trimming took 4 bases from V and 10 from J, leaving 17 bases between them. The CDR3 region is CASSSLESSYEQFF. The CDR3 DNA is TGTGCCAGCAGTTCGCTGGAGAGCTCCTACGAGCAGTTCTTC.

There are a few counts of this clonotype. At one end the junction does not follow the germline gene, possibly because of a read error. V and J are TRBV7-7 and TRBJ2-1; D not certain. Germline V gene data show CDR1 as SSHAT and CDR2 as FNYEAQ (reference sequence). The CDR3 runs to 13 residues. The CDR3 nucleotides read TGTGCTAGCAGCCCCGGGCAGTACAATGAGCAGTTCTTC. Its translation is CASSPGQYNEQFF.

V usage is TRBV11-3 and J usage is TRBJ2-5; 12 bases are a match to TRBD2. The last part of the DNA fits TRBJ2-1 better; the J call may be wrong. The CDR3 is 16 residues long. Germline V gene sequence: CDR1 SGHNT, CDR2 YENEEA. The CDR3 loop is CASSKGLAGSLNEQFF. In nucleotides, the CDR3 is TGTGCCAGCAGCAAAGGACTAGCGGGATCGCTCAATGAGCAGTTCTTC.

The chain joins TRBV7-3 to TRBJ2-1, with TRBD2 matching 9 bases. With V trimmed by 6 bases and J by 5 bases, 8 bases remained unmatched. The CDR3 is made up of 15 amino acids. CDR1 SGHTA and CDR2 FQGTGA come from the germline V gene. DNA for the CDR3: TGTGCCAGCAGTACATGGACTAGCGAGAACAATGAGCAGTTCTTC. Translated, it gives CASSTWTSENNEQFF.

CDR3: CASSLTGEGYTF. As DNA, the CDR3 is TGTGCCAGCAGCTTGACAGGAGAAGGCTACACCTTC. This chain joins TRBV7-9 and TRBJ1-2; possibly TRBD1 for D (6 bases). CDR3 length: 12 residues. Germline V gene data show CDR1 as SEHNR and CDR2 as FQNEAQ (reference sequence). Trimming cost V 3 bases and J 8 bases, with 10 bases left between them.

This clonotype appeared a single time. The CDR3 spells CASPRAGNTGELFF. In nucleotides, the CDR3 is TGTGCCAGCCCCAGGGCAGGGAACACCGGGGAGCTGTTTTTT. This chain connects TRBV18 to TRBJ2-2, with D tentatively TRBD1 (5 bases). The ends were cut back, 8 bases at V and 1 base at J, with 11 bases in the middle. This CDR3 spans 14 amino acids. CDR1 and CDR2 from the germline V gene are KGHSH and LQKENI.

This CDR3 reads CASSQGTGFSGANVLTF. DNA of the CDR3: TGTGCCAGCAGCCAAGGTACAGGGTTCTCTGGGGCCAACGTCCTGACTTTC. This chain links TRBV3-1 with TRBJ2-6; perhaps TRBD1 as D (6 bases). Trimming took off 1 base at V and 0 bases at J, with 10 bases between the two ends. Per the germline V gene, CDR1 is LGHDT and CDR2 is YNNKEL (reference sequence). The CDR3 consists of 17 residues.